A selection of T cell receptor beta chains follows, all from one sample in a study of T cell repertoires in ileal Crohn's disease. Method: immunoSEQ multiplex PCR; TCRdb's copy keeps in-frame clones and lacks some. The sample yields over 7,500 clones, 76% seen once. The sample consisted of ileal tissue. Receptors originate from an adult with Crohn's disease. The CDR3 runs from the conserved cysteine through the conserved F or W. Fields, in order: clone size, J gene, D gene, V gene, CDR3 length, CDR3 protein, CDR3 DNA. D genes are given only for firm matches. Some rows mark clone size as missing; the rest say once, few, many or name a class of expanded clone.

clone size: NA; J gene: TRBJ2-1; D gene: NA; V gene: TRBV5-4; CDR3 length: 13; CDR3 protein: CASSLVLFSEQFF; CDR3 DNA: TGTGCCAGCAGCTTGGTACTATTTAGTGAGCAGTTCTTC
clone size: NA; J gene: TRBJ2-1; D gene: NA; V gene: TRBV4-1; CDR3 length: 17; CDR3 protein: CASSQEESGGGRNEQFF; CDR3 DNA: TGCGCCAGCAGCCAAGAAGAGAGTGGGGGGGGGCGGAATGAGCAGTTCTTC
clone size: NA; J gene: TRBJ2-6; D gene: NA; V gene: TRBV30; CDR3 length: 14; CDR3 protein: CAWTIFSGANVLTF; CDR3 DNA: TGTGCCTGGACTATATTCTCTGGGGCCAACGTCCTGACTTTC
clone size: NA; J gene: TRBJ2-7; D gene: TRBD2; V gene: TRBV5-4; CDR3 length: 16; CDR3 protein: CASSLPGTSGRYEQYF; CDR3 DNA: TGTGCCAGCAGCTTGCCTGGGACTAGCGGGAGATACGAGCAGTACTTC
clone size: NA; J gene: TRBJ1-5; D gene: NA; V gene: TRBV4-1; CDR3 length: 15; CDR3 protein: CASSQGNGGVQPQHF; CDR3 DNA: TGCGCCAGCAGCCAAGGAAACGGAGGGGTCCAGCCCCAGCATTTT
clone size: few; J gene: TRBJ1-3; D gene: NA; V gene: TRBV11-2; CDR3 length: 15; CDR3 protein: CASSLYRDMMDTIYF; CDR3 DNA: TGTGCCAGCAGCTTATACCGGGATATGATGGACACCATATATTTT
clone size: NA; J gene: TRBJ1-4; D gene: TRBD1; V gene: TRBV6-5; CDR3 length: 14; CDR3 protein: CASRPGGAVEKLFF; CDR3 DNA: TGTGCCAGCAGACCAGGGGGCGCGGTTGAAAAACTGTTTTTT
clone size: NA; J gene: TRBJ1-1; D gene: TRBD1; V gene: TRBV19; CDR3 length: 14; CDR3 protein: CASLAGTGVTEAFF; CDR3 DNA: TGTGCCAGTCTGGCCGGGACAGGGGTGACTGAAGCTTTCTTT
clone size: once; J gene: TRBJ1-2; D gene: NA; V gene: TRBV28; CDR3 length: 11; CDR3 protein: CASTAPDGYTF; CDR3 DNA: TGTGCCAGTACAGCTCCCGATGGCTACACCTTC
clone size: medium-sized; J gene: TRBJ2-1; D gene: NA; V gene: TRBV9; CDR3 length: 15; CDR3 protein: CASSERTVAYNEQFF; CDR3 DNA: TGTGCCAGCAGCGAGAGGACAGTCGCCTACAATGAGCAGTTCTTC
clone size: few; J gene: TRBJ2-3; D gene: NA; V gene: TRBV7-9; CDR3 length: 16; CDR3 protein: CASSLTLGASPDTQYF; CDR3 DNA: TGTGCCAGCAGCTTAACGTTGGGGGCATCTCCGGATACGCAGTATTTT
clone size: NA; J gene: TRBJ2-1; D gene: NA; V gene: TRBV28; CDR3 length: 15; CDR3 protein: CASSPPGGSYNEQFF; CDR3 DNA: TGTGCCAGCAGCCCGCCTGGCGGCTCCTACAATGAGCAGTTCTTC
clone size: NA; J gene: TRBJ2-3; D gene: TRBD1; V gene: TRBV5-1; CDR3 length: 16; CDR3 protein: CASSLLGTGGADTQYF; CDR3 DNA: TGCGCCAGCAGCCTTCTGGGGACAGGGGGCGCAGATACGCAGTATTTT
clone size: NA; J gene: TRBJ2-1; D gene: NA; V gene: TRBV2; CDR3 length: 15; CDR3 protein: CASSEGMAGGNQQFF; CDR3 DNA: TGTGCCAGCAGTGAAGGTATGGCAGGGGGGAATCAACAGTTCTTC
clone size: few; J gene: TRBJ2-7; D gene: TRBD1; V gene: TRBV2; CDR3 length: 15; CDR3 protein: CASRRQGTSSYEQYF; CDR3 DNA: TGTGCCAGCAGGCGACAGGGGACCAGCTCCTACGAGCAGTACTTC
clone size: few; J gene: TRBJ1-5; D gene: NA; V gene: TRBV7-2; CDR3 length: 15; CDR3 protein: CASSLAGGGDQPQHF; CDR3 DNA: TGTGCCAGCAGCTTAGCAGGGGGAGGGGATCAGCCCCAGCATTTT
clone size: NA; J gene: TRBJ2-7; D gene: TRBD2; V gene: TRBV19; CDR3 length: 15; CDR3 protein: CASSHRTSGKFVQYF; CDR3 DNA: TGTGCCAGTAGTCACCGGACTAGCGGGAAATTTGTGCAGTACTTC
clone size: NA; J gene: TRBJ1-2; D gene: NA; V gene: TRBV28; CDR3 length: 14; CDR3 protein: CASSSTPRQDGYTF; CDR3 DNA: TGTGCCAGCAGTTCTACTCCCCGACAGGATGGCTACACCTTC
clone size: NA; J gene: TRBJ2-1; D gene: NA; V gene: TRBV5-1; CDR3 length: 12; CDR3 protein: CASTARDNEQFF; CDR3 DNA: TGCGCCAGCACAGCGAGGGACAATGAGCAGTTCTTC
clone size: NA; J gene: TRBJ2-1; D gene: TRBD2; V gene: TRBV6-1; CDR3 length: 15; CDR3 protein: CASSERRGEYNEQFF; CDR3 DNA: TGTGCCAGCAGTGAACGGCGGGGGGAGTACAATGAGCAGTTCTTC
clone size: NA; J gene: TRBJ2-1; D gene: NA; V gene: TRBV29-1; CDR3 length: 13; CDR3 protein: CSGGLSSYNEQFF; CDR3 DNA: TGCAGCGGGGGACTGAGCTCCTACAATGAGCAGTTCTTC
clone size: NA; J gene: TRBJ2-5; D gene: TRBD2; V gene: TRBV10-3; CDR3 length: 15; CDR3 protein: CAISDRGGAGETQYF; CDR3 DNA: TGTGCCATCAGTGACCGCGGGGGGGCCGGAGAGACCCAGTACTTC
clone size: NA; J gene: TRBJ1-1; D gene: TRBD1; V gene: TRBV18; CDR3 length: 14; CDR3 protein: CASSGDRVDTEAFF; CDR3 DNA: TGTGCCAGCTCTGGGGACAGGGTCGACACTGAAGCTTTCTTT
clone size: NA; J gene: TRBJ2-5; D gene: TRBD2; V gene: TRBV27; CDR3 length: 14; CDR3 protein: CASRKAGGNQTQYF; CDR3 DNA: TGTGCCAGCAGAAAAGCGGGGGGGAACCAGACCCAGTACTTC
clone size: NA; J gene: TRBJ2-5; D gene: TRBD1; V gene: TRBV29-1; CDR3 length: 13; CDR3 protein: CSVGDRRQETQYF; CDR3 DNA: TGCAGCGTGGGGGACAGAAGGCAAGAGACCCAGTACTTC
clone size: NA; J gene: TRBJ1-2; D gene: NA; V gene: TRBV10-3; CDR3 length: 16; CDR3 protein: CAISESTARGNYGYTF; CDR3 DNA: TGTGCCATCAGTGAGTCAACGGCTCGGGGTAACTATGGCTACACCTTC
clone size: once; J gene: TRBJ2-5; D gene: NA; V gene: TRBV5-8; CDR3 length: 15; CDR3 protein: CASSLDSRGAETQYF; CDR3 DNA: TGTGCCAGCAGCTTGGATAGCAGGGGGGCAGAGACCCAGTACTTC
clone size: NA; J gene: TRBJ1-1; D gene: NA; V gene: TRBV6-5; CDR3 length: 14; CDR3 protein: CASSLTFRVAEAFF; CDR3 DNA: TGTGCCAGCAGCCTAACATTCAGGGTGGCTGAAGCTTTCTTT
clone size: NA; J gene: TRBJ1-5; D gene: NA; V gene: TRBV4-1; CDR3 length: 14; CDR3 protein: CASSPRHLNQPQHF; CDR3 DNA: TGCGCCAGCAGCCCCCGACACCTCAATCAGCCCCAGCATTTT
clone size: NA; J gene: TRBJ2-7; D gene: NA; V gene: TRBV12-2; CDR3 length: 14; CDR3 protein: CASRKGQGAYEQYF; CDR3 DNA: TGTGCAAGTCGCAAGGGACAGGGGGCCTACGAGCAGTACTTC
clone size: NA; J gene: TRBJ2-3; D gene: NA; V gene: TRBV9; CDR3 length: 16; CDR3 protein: CASSVDLEESTDTQYF; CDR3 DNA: TGTGCCAGCAGCGTAGATTTGGAGGAAAGCACAGATACGCAGTATTTT
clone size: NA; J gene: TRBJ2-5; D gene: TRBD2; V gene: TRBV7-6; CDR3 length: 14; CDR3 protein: CASSSLAGGETQYF; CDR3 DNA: TGTGCCAGCAGCTCACTAGCGGGAGGGGAGACCCAGTACTTC